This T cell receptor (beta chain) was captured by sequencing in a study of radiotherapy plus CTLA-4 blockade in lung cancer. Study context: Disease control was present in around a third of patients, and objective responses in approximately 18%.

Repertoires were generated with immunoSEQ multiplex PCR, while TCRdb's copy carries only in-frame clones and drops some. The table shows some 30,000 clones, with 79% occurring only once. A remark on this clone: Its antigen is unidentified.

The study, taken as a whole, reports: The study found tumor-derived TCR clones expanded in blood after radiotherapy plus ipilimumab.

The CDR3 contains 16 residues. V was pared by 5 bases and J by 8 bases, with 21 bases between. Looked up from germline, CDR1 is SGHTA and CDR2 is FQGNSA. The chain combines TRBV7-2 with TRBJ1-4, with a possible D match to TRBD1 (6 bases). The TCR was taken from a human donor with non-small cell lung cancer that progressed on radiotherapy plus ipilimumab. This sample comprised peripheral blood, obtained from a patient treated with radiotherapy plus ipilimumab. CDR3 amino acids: CASSPGTRGTGEKLFF. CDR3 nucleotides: TGTGCCAGCAGCCCCGGGACAAGGGGGACCGGAGAAAAACTGTTTTTT.